A single sample gave rise to the 5 T cell receptor beta chains below, sequenced in a study of PD-1 blockade in mismatch repair-deficient tumors. The repertoire was sequenced with immunoSEQ multiplex PCR; TCRdb's copy has only in-frame clones and lacks some. Here the sample spans about 34,000 clones, 80% being singletons. This sample comprised PBMCs, obtained roughly 6 weeks after starting pembrolizumab. These receptors were taken from an adult with mismatch repair-deficient cancer.

The chain links TRBV6-1 to TRBJ2-1; the match to TRBD2 covers 10 bases. Germline CDR1 is MNHNS and CDR2 is SASEGT. V was clipped by 5 bases and J by 4 bases; unmatched bases: 5. The CDR3 length is 15 residues. CDR3 residues: CASSPGLADYNEQFF. The CDR3 DNA is TGTGCCAGCAGTCCAGGACTAGCGGATTACAATGAGCAGTTCTTC.

The chain links TRBV28 to TRBJ1-2; D perhaps matches TRBD1 (6 bases). CDR1 and CDR2 (germline): MDHEN, SYDVKM. The V and J ends lost 6 bases and 0 bases respectively, with 8 bases between them. This CDR3 spans 13 amino acids. CDR3 residues: CASRWTANYGYTF. In DNA, the CDR3 is TGTGCCAGCAGGTGGACAGCTAACTATGGCTACACCTTC.

The chain joins TRBV5-1 to TRBJ1-2; tentatively, D is TRBD1 (5 bases). CDR3 length: 13 residues. From germline, CDR1 is SGHRS and CDR2 YFSETQ. The V and J ends lost 4 bases and 4 bases respectively, with 11 bases between them. The CDR3 here is CASSAWTPYGYTF. For the CDR3, the DNA is TGCGCCAGCAGCGCCTGGACACCCTATGGCTACACCTTC.

A single count supports this clone. V is TRBV7-8 and J is TRBJ1-1; 7 positions agree with TRBD1. The V segment lost 5 bases and the J segment 5 bases; nucleotides outside the gene matches: 8. This CDR3 is built from 14 residues. Germline V gene lookup returns CDR1 SGHVS and CDR2 FQNEAQ. The CDR3, as DNA: TGTGCCAGCAGCGTCTCAGCAGGGGGGACTGAAGCTTTCTTT. Protein sequence: CASSVSAGGTEAFF.

The rearrangement joins TRBV7-8 to TRBJ2-5, with D unresolved. The CDR3 length is 14 residues. V lost 1 base and J 5 bases, leaving 11 bases between the germline ends. CDR1 SGHVS and CDR2 FQNEAQ come from the germline V gene. The CDR3 reads CASSLGISMETQYF. The CDR3 bases are TGTGCCAGCAGCTTAGGTATAAGCATGGAGACCCAGTACTTC.